The 2 T cell receptor beta chains reported below all come from one sample, sequenced in a study of blood T cell repertoires in COVID-19. Sequencing used immunoSEQ multiplex PCR; TCRdb keeps in-frame clones, though not all of them. The table lists a few hundred thousand clones, approximately 90% of them singletons. The source material was PBMCs or T cells enriched from blood (not recorded which). The receptors come from a woman in her late teens or twenties who had recovered from COVID-19.

This clone was recorded once. The CDR3 DNA reads as TGTGCCAGCAGTCCCAGAGGGACAGGGAACACTGAAGCTTTCTTT. Its translation: CASSPRGTGNTEAFF. The V and J genes are TRBV28 and TRBJ1-1; 8 nucleotides line up with TRBD1. From germline, CDR1 is MDHEN and CDR2 SYDVKM. J lost 1 base, V lost 5 bases, and 6 bases had no gene match. CDR3 length: 15 amino acids.

CDR3 region: CATSIRQGGNYEQYF. CDR3 in DNA: TGTGCCACCAGCATTCGACAGGGGGGAAACTACGAGCAGTACTTC. The chain carries TRBV15 and TRBJ2-7; 9 nucleotides align to TRBD1. V lost 4 bases and J lost 3; bases outside the gene matches: 7. Germline CDR1 and CDR2: LNHNV and YYDKDF (reference sequence). The CDR3 runs to 15 residues. Based on the CDR3 plus reference TRBV15 and TRBJ2-7, the full variable domain is DAMVIQNPRYQVTQFGKPVTLSCSQTLNHNVMYWYQQKSSQAPKLLFHYYDKDFNNEADTPDNFQSRRPNTSFCFLDIRSPGLGDTAMYLCATSIRQGGNYEQYFGPGTRLTVT.